This record looks at one T cell receptor beta chain sequence and its context. Germline assignment: CDR1 MNHEY and CDR2 SVGAGI. The V and J ends lost 3 bases and 8 bases, in that order; junction bases with no gene match: 7. CDR3 size: 14 residues. This entry is derived from a study of cytomegalovirus exposure and HLA in healthy donors. The PCR was carried out with 60 Vbeta primers and 13 Jbeta primers. The method was immunoSEQ multiplex PCR; TCRdb's version includes in-frame clones alone and lacks a portion of them. The sample holds around 100,000 clones. The receptor comes from a man aged 50 to 60 in good health and CMV-seronegative. Input material: PBMCs. V and J are TRBV6-5 and TRBJ1-2, with 9 bases identical to TRBD1. This CDR3 is CASSYRGQGYGYTF. DNA of the CDR3: TGTGCCAGCAGTTATCGAGGACAGGGGTACGGCTACACCTTC.